This record covers a single T cell receptor (beta chain). The data belong to a study of blood T cell repertoires in COVID-19. Study context: Collection of acute and convalescent COVID-19 samples took place in the United States, Italy and Spain. PBMCs, B-cell-depleted T cells, or T cells were the source of the cDNA or gDNA that made up the material.

Per the original methods: Researchers report that nucleated cell counts were estimated from reference gene primer amplification. Assay: immunoSEQ multiplex PCR; the TCRdb copy retains only in-frame clones and omits some. V, J and clone size are taken as reported in that table, and D and trimming were inferred from the DNA itself. Among 130,000 or so clones listed, 70% to 85% were seen once. CDR1 and CDR2 from the germline V gene are SEHNR and FQNEAQ (reference sequence). The length of the CDR3 is 12 residues. V shed 5 bases, J shed 7 bases, and the junction held 4 bases outside the gene matches. The TCR sequence derives from a woman aged 65 to 85 with acute or convalescent COVID-19. The sample comprised peripheral blood. The rearrangement uses TRBV7-9 and TRBJ1-2, with 7 bases matching TRBD1. The CDR3 DNA is TGTGCCAGCAGCATTGACAGGGCTGGCTACACCTTC. Translating gives CASSIDRAGYTF.